Reported below is one TCR beta chain. Its antigen is as yet unknown. The authors ran a second PCR of roughly 6 to 12 cycles using a sample-barcoded 5' primer and a J-beta primer mix. Via MiXCR, TCRdb re-called the 5' RACE reads, giving one row per CDR3 protein. The sample consists of around 1,800,000 distinct CDR3 sequences, roughly two fifths of them appearing once. This sample is part of a study of blood T cells in healthy people across ages. Study-level findings and limits: Diversity was higher, and naive CD4+ cells more numerous, in long-lived donors than in aged donors.

Extractions gave at least 5 micrograms of total RNA per sample. Sequencing was carried out using blood. The receptor was derived from a human donor in good health.

The CDR3 DNA sequence: TGTGCCAGCATGTCGGGGGGGTACGACGAGCAGTACTTC. Residues: CASMSGGYDEQYF. This chain joins TRBV6-2 or TRBV6-3 and TRBJ2-7, with 8 bases lining up with TRBD2. Per the germline V gene, CDR1 is MNHEY and CDR2 is SVGEGT. The V segment lost 7 bases and the J segment 5 bases; nucleotides outside the gene matches: 7. This CDR3 is built from 13 residues.